This is a list of T cell receptor beta chains from one sample in a study of cytomegalovirus exposure and HLA in healthy donors. Clones were read by immunoSEQ multiplex PCR, and TCRdb kept only the in-frame ones, dropping some. This repertoire includes around 150,000 clones. The sequencing input was PBMCs. The receptor set was obtained from a woman in her sixties or seventies in good health and CMV-seronegative. Both conserved end residues are part of each CDR3. The order of the fields is V gene, D gene, J gene, CDR3 protein, CDR3 DNA. A D gene is named only where the DNA matches it firmly.

>TRBV2|TRBD2|TRBJ2-3
CASSERGLAGGPSGTQYF
TGTGCCAGCAGTGAGCGGGGACTAGCGGGGGGGCCATCCGGTACGCAGTATTTT
>TRBV5-1|TRBD2|TRBJ2-5
CASSLALAGGETQYF
TGCGCCAGCAGCTTGGCACTAGCGGGGGGAGAGACCCAGTACTTC
>TRBV5-1|TRBD2|TRBJ2-7
CASSLWRGSAHEQYF
TGCGCCAGCAGCTTGTGGCGCGGGAGTGCCCACGAGCAGTACTTC
>TRBV5-1|TRBD1|TRBJ2-1
CASCLGQGIYNEQFF
TGCGCCAGCTGCTTGGGACAGGGTATATACAATGAGCAGTTCTTC
>TRBV11-2|TRBD2|TRBJ2-7
CASSLGWTSGGAPYEQYF
TGTGCCAGCAGCTTAGGTTGGACTAGCGGGGGGGCGCCCTACGAGCAGTACTTC
>TRBV7-3|TRBD1|TRBJ1-1
CASSLDGDREAFF
TGTGCCAGCAGCTTAGACGGGGACAGGGAAGCTTTCTTT
>TRBV18|.|TRBJ1-4
CARTQGGYEKLFF
TGTGCCAGAACACAGGGAGGGTATGAAAAACTGTTTTTT
>TRBV2|.|TRBJ1-5
CASTEERPEAQHF
TGTGCCAGCACCGAGGAACGACCGGAGGCCCAGCATTTT
>TRBV4-1|.|TRBJ1-1
CASSQLQGGNTEAFF
TGCGCCAGCAGCCAACTCCAGGGAGGGAACACTGAAGCTTTCTTT
>TRBV5-4|.|TRBJ1-1
CASSSRVGNTEAFF
TGTGCCAGCAGCTCCAGGGTCGGGAACACTGAAGCTTTCTTT
>TRBV7-9|.|TRBJ2-1
CASSLDDSYNEQFF
TGTGCCAGCAGCTTAGACGACAGTTACAATGAGCAGTTCTTC
>TRBV11-2|.|TRBJ2-6
CASSLIQPGANVLTF
TGTGCCAGCAGCTTAATACAGCCTGGGGCCAACGTCCTGACTTTC
>TRBV6-5|.|TRBJ1-5
CASSYSAGSNQPQHF
TGTGCCAGCAGTTACTCCGCGGGGAGCAATCAGCCCCAGCATTTT
>TRBV4-2|.|TRBJ1-1
CASSQAEDTEAFF
TGTGCCAGCAGCCAAGCTGAGGACACTGAAGCTTTCTTT
>TRBV18|.|TRBJ2-7
CASSPPGPGSYEQYF
TGTGCCAGCTCACCACCCGGCCCGGGTTCCTACGAGCAGTACTTC
>TRBV18|.|TRBJ1-2
CASSPGGGYGYTF
TGTGCCAGCTCACCAGGGGGCGGCTATGGCTACACCTTC
>TRBV7-9|.|TRBJ1-1
CASRKGQSFSEAFF
TGTGCCAGCAGGAAGGGACAATCCTTCTCTGAAGCTTTCTTT
>TRBV7-2|TRBD1|TRBJ1-2
CASSSGTGGVLGYTF
TGTGCCAGCAGCAGTGGGACAGGGGGCGTCCTAGGCTACACCTTC
>TRBV7-8|TRBD1|TRBJ1-2
CASSLVPGGGYGYTF
TGTGCCAGCAGCTTAGTACCAGGGGGCGGGTATGGCTACACCTTC
>TRBV7-6|TRBD2|TRBJ2-7
CASSSENSGSYEQYF
TGTGCCAGCAGCTCCGAAAATAGCGGGAGCTACGAGCAGTACTTC
>TRBV6-6|TRBD1|TRBJ1-2
CASSYPLSGGSYGYTF
TGTGCCAGCAGTTACCCCCTCTCAGGGGGCAGCTATGGCTACACCTTC
>TRBV7-9|.|TRBJ2-7
CASSITGTDYEQYF
TGTGCCAGCAGCATAACCGGAACAGATTACGAGCAGTACTTC
>TRBV7-8|TRBD2|TRBJ2-2
CASSLLQAGGTGELFF
TGTGCCAGCAGTCTCCTCCAAGCGGGGGGCACCGGGGAGCTGTTTTTT
>TRBV19|TRBD2|TRBJ2-1
CASSTYGLAISYNEQFF
TGTGCCAGTAGTACCTACGGACTAGCGATCTCCTACAATGAGCAGTTCTTC
>TRBV5-6|TRBD1|TRBJ1-5
CASSIRTGSQPQHF
TGTGCCAGCAGCATTAGGACAGGGAGCCAGCCCCAGCATTTT
>TRBV7-2|TRBD1|TRBJ1-3
CASSPGQLNTIYF
TGTGCCAGCAGCCCGGGACAGCTTAACACCATATATTTT